This is a list of T cell receptor beta chains from one sample in a study of blood T cell repertoires in COVID-19. Libraries were prepared by immunoSEQ multiplex PCR; TCRdb keeps only in-frame clonotypes and omits some of them. Of 54,000 or so clones in the sample, roughly 84% were seen once. Sequenced sample: peripheral blood. All receptors derive from a man between 45 and 60 years old with active COVID-19. The conserved cysteine and the conserved F or W are not part of the CDR3 here.

v_gene: TRBV25-1; j_gene: TRBJ2-5; CDR3aa: ASSETSGSGETQY
v_gene: TRBV29-1; j_gene: TRBJ2-2; CDR3aa: SVVFSGRFTGELF
v_gene: TRBV20-1; j_gene: TRBJ1-6; CDR3aa: SASGTADSRPASPNSPLH
v_gene: TRBV19; j_gene: TRBJ1-1; CDR3aa: ASSIGTGFFGF
v_gene: TRBV24-1; j_gene: TRBJ1-1; CDR3aa: ATSDLQALNTEAF
v_gene: TRBV11-2; j_gene: TRBJ1-1; CDR3aa: ASTPQRFMNTEAF
v_gene: TRBV30; j_gene: TRBJ1-3; CDR3aa: AWNGGGHTIY
v_gene: TRBV11-1; j_gene: TRBJ1-1; CDR3aa: ASSLVGNTEAF
v_gene: TRBV7-9; j_gene: TRBJ2-4; CDR3aa: ASSSLLAGGLAKNIQY
v_gene: TRBV28; j_gene: TRBJ2-7; CDR3aa: ASIDPRLSEQY
v_gene: TRBV28; j_gene: TRBJ1-4; CDR3aa: AVSQGAGEKLF
v_gene: TRBV10-3; j_gene: TRBJ1-6; CDR3aa: AISEAEGGFDNSPLH
v_gene: TRBV5-6; j_gene: TRBJ1-1; CDR3aa: ASNLQGFNEAF
v_gene: TRBV18; j_gene: TRBJ2-1; CDR3aa: ASSPGSYNEQF
v_gene: TRBV28; j_gene: TRBJ1-5; CDR3aa: ASSFPPGVRQPQH
v_gene: TRBV7-9; j_gene: TRBJ2-1; CDR3aa: ASSLASRTSETYNEQF
v_gene: TRBV5-4; j_gene: TRBJ1-6; CDR3aa: ASSRDRGNSPLH
v_gene: TRBV18; j_gene: TRBJ1-1; CDR3aa: ASSRTGGGVVNTEAF
v_gene: TRBV19; j_gene: TRBJ2-3; CDR3aa: ASTELAGARKDTQY
v_gene: TRBV6-4; j_gene: TRBJ2-3; CDR3aa: ASSPTSGSTDTQY
v_gene: TRBV28; j_gene: TRBJ1-1; CDR3aa: ASSLVAPLRAF
v_gene: TRBV10-3; j_gene: TRBJ2-1; CDR3aa: AISESSTWDSYNEQF
v_gene: TRBV19; j_gene: TRBJ1-5; CDR3aa: ASSQKYSNQPQH
v_gene: TRBV5-6; j_gene: TRBJ1-2; CDR3aa: ASSLVGTLMSYT
v_gene: TRBV7-8; j_gene: TRBJ2-5; CDR3aa: ASSLHGGLGEGTQY
v_gene: TRBV9; j_gene: TRBJ1-1; CDR3aa: ASSALNGGGTEAF
v_gene: TRBV28; j_gene: TRBJ2-7; CDR3aa: ASSLGGGPYGEQY
v_gene: TRBV9; j_gene: TRBJ2-5; CDR3aa: ASSVEVGGTQY
v_gene: TRBV6-6; j_gene: TRBJ1-1; CDR3aa: ASRDRADTEAF
v_gene: TRBV6-5; j_gene: TRBJ1-4; CDR3aa: ASSYLTGTGEEKLF
v_gene: TRBV5-1; j_gene: TRBJ1-2; CDR3aa: ASSLGQGLDYT
v_gene: TRBV5-8; j_gene: TRBJ1-5; CDR3aa: ASSRDREQPQH
v_gene: TRBV6-6; j_gene: TRBJ2-7; CDR3aa: ASSYSRGAYEQY
v_gene: TRBV11-2; j_gene: TRBJ1-2; CDR3aa: ASRFGDSMTYGYT
v_gene: TRBV7-3; j_gene: TRBJ2-3; CDR3aa: ASSPLPSTDTQY
v_gene: TRBV6-5; j_gene: TRBJ1-4; CDR3aa: ATSPQGAQNEKLF
v_gene: TRBV7-2; j_gene: TRBJ1-2; CDR3aa: ASSPDRGGT
v_gene: TRBV6-2/TRBV6-3; j_gene: TRBJ2-1; CDR3aa: ASSAPSGSRNEQF
v_gene: TRBV9; j_gene: TRBJ1-1; CDR3aa: ASSVALGTGAEAF
v_gene: TRBV6-4; j_gene: TRBJ2-1; CDR3aa: ASSEGFPSYNEQF